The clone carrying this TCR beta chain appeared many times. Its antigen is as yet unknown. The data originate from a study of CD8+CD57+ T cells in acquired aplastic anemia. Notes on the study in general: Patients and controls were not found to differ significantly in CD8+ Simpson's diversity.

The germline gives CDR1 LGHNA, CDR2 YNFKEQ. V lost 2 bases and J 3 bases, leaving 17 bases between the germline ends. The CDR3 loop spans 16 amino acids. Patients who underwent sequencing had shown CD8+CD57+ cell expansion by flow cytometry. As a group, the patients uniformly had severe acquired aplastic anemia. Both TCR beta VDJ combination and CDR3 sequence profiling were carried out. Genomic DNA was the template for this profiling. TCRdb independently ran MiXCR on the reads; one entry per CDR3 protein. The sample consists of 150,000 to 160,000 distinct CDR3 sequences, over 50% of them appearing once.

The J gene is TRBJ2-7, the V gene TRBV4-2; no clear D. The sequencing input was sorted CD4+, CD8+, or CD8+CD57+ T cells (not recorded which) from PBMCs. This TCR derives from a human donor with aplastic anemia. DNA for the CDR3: TGTGCCAGCAGCCAAAATCACCAGCTTCTTTACTACGAGCAGTACTTC. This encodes CASSQNHQLLYYEQYF.